This TCR beta chain was recorded in a study of cytomegalovirus exposure and HLA in healthy donors. Whole-study findings and limits: Researchers counted over 150 TCR beta chains as cytomegalovirus-associated.

Germline assignment: CDR1 KGHSH and CDR2 LQKENI. CDR3 length: 14 amino acids. Trimming cost V 3 bases and J 6 bases, with 14 bases left between them. Concerning this clone: Its specificity is unknown.

Researchers ran the PCR with 60 Vbeta and 13 Jbeta primers. Using immunoSEQ multiplex PCR, the repertoire was profiled, and TCRdb retains in-frame clones only, with some absent. The sample includes about 180,000 clones, roughly 87% of them seen just once. Sample: PBMCs. The chain recombines TRBV18 with TRBJ1-2; maybe TRBD1 (6 bases). The receptor was derived from a man aged 40-50 years in good health and CMV-seronegative. CDR3 coding DNA: TGTGCCAGCTCACCCGCCGCGGGGGCAAATGGCTACACCTTC. It encodes CASSPAAGANGYTF.